Given below is one T cell receptor (beta chain) in context. The antigen remains unidentified. Combining a sample-barcoded 5' primer with a J-beta primer mix, a second PCR ran for roughly 7 to 11 cycles. Via MiXCR, TCRdb re-called the 5' RACE reads, giving one row per CDR3 protein. The sample has approximately 780,000 distinct CDR3 sequences, under 30% seen once; the top ten hold roughly 3.1%. This entry belongs to a study of blood T cells in healthy people across ages. Study-level results: Since the PBMCs were unsorted, naive and antigen-experienced cells could not be conclusively compared. Nothing was known about donor CMV status, and this possibly confounded expanded clonotype changes.

V lost 7 bases and J 0 bases, leaving 14 bases between the germline ends. Germline V gene lookup returns CDR1 SGHRS and CDR2 YFSETQ. This CDR3 spans 15 amino acids. These records were also assigned to another study, of T cells of mothers and their children. According to that study: Slightly higher, non-significant overlap characterized related mother-child pairs relative to unrelated pairs. No clone of persistent microchimeric T cells was detected.

The sequenced sample consisted of blood. The TCR sequence derives from a boy younger than 18 in good health. The chain couples TRBV5-1 to TRBJ2-1, with D unclear. The CDR3 nucleotides are TGCGCCAGCGGGCAGTACAGTCTCTCCTACAATGAGCAGTTCTTC. This sequence encodes CASGQYSLSYNEQFF.